The 24 T cell receptor beta chains below were found in one sample sequenced in a study of T-cell memory formation after mild COVID-19. Using its own MiXCR run on the 5' RACE reads, TCRdb lists one record per CDR3 protein. The data contain 170,000 or so distinct CDR3 sequences, over 20% of them singletons. Sequencing was done on a sample of PBMCs or a T cell subset sorted from them (not recorded which). These receptors were obtained from an adult woman who had mild COVID-19 (a few samples of this study predate the infection). Cell type and time point are not known.

This clonotype was counted between two and nine times. The chain joins TRBV11-2 to TRBJ2-2; D possibly corresponds to TRBD2 (6 bases). The CDR3 is 18 residues long. Germline CDR1 is SGHAT and CDR2 is FQNNGV. V was trimmed by 2 bases and J by 0 bases, leaving 16 bases between them. The CDR3 reads CASSLYPGTFANTGELFF. CDR3 in DNA: TGTGCCAGCAGCTTATATCCAGGGACTTTCGCGAACACCGGGGAGCTGTTTTTT.

The rearrangement links TRBV18 to TRBJ2-7, with unresolved D. The germline gives CDR1 KGHSH, CDR2 LQKENI. The CDR3 is made up of 15 amino acids. V was shortened by 2 bases and J by 4 bases, with 15 bases between the two germline ends. The CDR3 region has the DNA TGTGCCAGCTCACCAGTGTACCCCTCTGGTTACGAGCAGTACTTC. Its protein is CASSPVYPSGYEQYF. The variable domain in full, with the rest retrieved from reference TRBV18 and TRBJ2-7, is NAGVMQNPRHLVRRRGQEARLRCSPMKGHSHVYWYRQLPEEGLKFMVYLQKENIIDESGMPKERFSAEFPKEGPSILRIQQVVRGDSAAYFCASSPVYPSGYEQYFGPGTRLTVT.

The chain links TRBV9 to TRBJ2-7, with 8 positions matching TRBD2. The CDR3 contains 14 residues. V shed 3 bases, J shed 6 bases, and the junction held 8 bases outside the gene matches. Germline V gene lookup returns CDR1 SGDLS and CDR2 YYNGEE. Here the CDR3 DNA reads TGTGCCAGCAGCGCAGGGTCTAGCGGGCTCGAGCAGTACTTC. It encodes CASSAGSSGLEQYF.

The gene calls are TRBV4-1 and TRBJ2-1, with 11 nucleotides matching TRBD1. Germline CDR1 and CDR2: MGHRA and YSYEKL. The CDR3 covers 15 residues. J was trimmed by 7 bases and V by 4 bases; bases with no gene match: 6. The CDR3 DNA follows: TGCGCCAGCAGCCCGGGACAGGGGGAGGTGAATGAGCAGTTCTTC. Encoded protein: CASSPGQGEVNEQFF.

This clonotype has ten or more counts. The chain links TRBV6-1 to TRBJ2-2; D perhaps matches TRBD1 (5 bases). The germline V and J ends were trimmed by 0 bases and 11 bases, with 13 bases remaining between them. The CDR3 is made up of 14 amino acids. From germline, CDR1 is MNHNS and CDR2 SASEGT. CDR3 amino acids: CASSEALAGIELFF. In DNA form, the CDR3 reads TGTGCCAGCAGTGAAGCCTTGGCAGGGATCGAGCTGTTTTTT.

This clonotype was detected a few times. The chain has TRBV15 and TRBJ2-3; D is perhaps TRBD1 or TRBD2 (5 bases each). V was cut by 4 bases and J by 6 bases, with 20 bases left in between. CDR1 and CDR2 from the germline V gene are LNHNV and YYDKDF (reference sequence). The CDR3 spans 16 residues. The DNA for the CDR3 is TGTGCCACCAGCACACCGGGACCCGGATTCACGGATACGCAGTATTTT. It encodes CATSTPGPGFTDTQYF.

This clonotype occurred a few times. This chain connects TRBV7-9 to TRBJ1-2; 7 bases are shared with TRBD1. Germline CDR1 is SEHNR and CDR2 is FQNEAQ (reference sequence). The CDR3 length is 14 residues. The ends lost 5 bases at V and 2 bases at J; junction bases unmatched: 5. CDR3 loop: CASSQMGQNYGYTF. The CDR3 DNA sequence: TGTGCCAGCAGCCAGATGGGACAGAACTATGGCTACACCTTC.

This chain connects TRBV29-1 to TRBJ2-1; D gene unclear. Looked up from germline, CDR1 is SQVTM and CDR2 is ANQGSEA. There are 8 residues in the CDR3. For the CDR3, the DNA is TGCGCAGTACATGAGCAGTTCTTC. Residues: CAVHEQFF.

This clonotype was seen a few times. The V call is TRBV29-1, the J call TRBJ1-2; D ambiguous. V was clipped by 2 bases and J by 2 bases, with 12 bases between them. The CDR3 extends over 14 amino acids. CDR1 and CDR2 (germline): SQVTM, ANQGSEA. CDR3 region: CSVEREWLNYGYTF. The CDR3 coding sequence is TGCAGCGTTGAAAGGGAGTGGTTAAACTATGGCTACACCTTC.

This clonotype appeared many times. The V gene is TRBV6-2 or TRBV6-3, the J gene TRBJ2-5; TRBD2 might be the D (5 bases). The germline CDR1 and CDR2 sequences are MNHEY and SVGEGT. The CDR3 length is 13 residues. Trimming left V 6 bases short and J 3 bases short, with 11 bases between. CDR3 sequence reads: CASSPGIKETQYF. CDR3 nucleotides: TGTGCCAGCAGCCCGGGGATAAAAGAGACCCAGTACTTC.

The V gene is TRBV6-1, the J gene TRBJ2-7; 9 bases are shared with TRBD1. V shed 5 bases, J shed 6 bases, and the junction held 5 bases outside the gene matches. Germline CDR1 is MNHNS and CDR2 is SASEGT. This CDR3 region has 13 residues. The CDR3 protein is CASSWTGVGEQYF. The CDR3 nucleotides are TGTGCCAGCAGTTGGACAGGGGTAGGCGAGCAGTACTTC.

The rearrangement uses TRBV29-1 and TRBJ2-2; D is uncertain. CDR3 size: 13 residues. Trimming cost V 5 bases and J 1 base, with 8 bases left between them. Germline V CDR1 and CDR2: SQVTM, ANQGSEA. The CDR3 nucleotides read TGCAGCGTTCTCTCCCAGAACACCGGGGAGCTGTTTTTT. Protein sequence: CSVLSQNTGELFF.

The CDR3 DNA reads TGTGCCAGCAGATTGGGGACGGGGTACCAGCCCCAGCATTTT. This codes for CASRLGTGYQPQHF. The chain employs TRBV12-3 or TRBV12-4 and TRBJ1-5; possible D gene TRBD1, 5 bases. CDR3 length: 14 residues. Trimming took off 6 bases at V and 7 bases at J, with 16 bases between the two ends.

J is TRBJ1-2 and V is TRBV5-1, with D unresolved. This CDR3 contains 13 residues. Per germline, CDR1 SGHRS and CDR2 YFSETQ. The V end was cut by 4 bases, the J end by 8 bases, with 15 bases between. Here the CDR3 reads CASSPADAWGYTF. The CDR3 coding sequence is TGCGCCAGCAGCCCAGCAGACGCCTGGGGCTACACCTTC. Looking up the rest from reference TRBV5-1 and TRBJ1-2 gives the full variable domain: KAGVTQTPRYLIKTRGQQVTLSCSPISGHRSVSWYQQTPGQGLQFLFEYFSETQRNKGNFPGRFSGRQFSNSRSEMNVSTLELGDSALYLCASSPADAWGYTFGSGTRLTVV.

Notes on this clonotype: Given the absence of the conserved phenylalanine or tryptophan at the CDR3 end, a read error is likely. The chain links TRBV12-3 or TRBV12-4 to TRBJ2-7; D uncertain. The CDR3 sequence is 13 residues long. V lost 6 bases and J 0 bases, leaving 9 bases between the germline ends. Here the CDR3 reads CASRPGYSYEQYL. CDR3 DNA: TGTGCCAGCAGACCGGGCTACTCCTACGAGCAGTACTTA.

The rearrangement joins TRBV7-6 to TRBJ2-7, with a weak D call TRBD2 (5 bases). The CDR3 loop spans 15 amino acids. Germline lookup yields CDR1 SGHVS and CDR2 FNYEAQ. Trimming shortened V by 0 bases and J by 6 bases, and 15 bases separated the two germline ends. CDR3 loop: CASSLAGGDISEQYF. The CDR3 bases are TGTGCCAGCAGCTTAGCTGGAGGAGACATTTCCGAGCAGTACTTC. The whole variable domain, remainder taken from reference TRBV7-6 and TRBJ2-7, is GAGVSQSPRYKVTKRGQDVALRCDPISGHVSLYWYRQALGQGPEFLTYFNYEAQQDKSGLPNDRFSAERPEGSISTLTIQRTEQRDSAMYRCASSLAGGDISEQYFGPGTRLTVT.

This chain links TRBV5-6 with TRBJ2-7; D unresolved. V lost 0 bases and J 6 bases, leaving 10 bases between the germline ends. This CDR3 has 13 amino acids. The germline V gene encodes CDR1 SGHDT and CDR2 YYEEEE. The CDR3: CASSLVKRSEQYF. The CDR3 DNA reads TGTGCCAGCAGCTTGGTTAAGAGGAGCGAGCAGTACTTC. Full variable domain (missing parts from reference TRBV5-6 and TRBJ2-7): DAGVTQSPTHLIKTRGQQVTLRCSPKSGHDTVSWYQQALGQGPQFIFQYYEEEERQRGNFPDRFSGHQFPNYSSELNVNALLLGDSALYLCASSLVKRSEQYFGPGTRLTVT.

This clonotype has ten or more counts. The chain uses TRBV6-5 and TRBJ2-7; 7 bases fit TRBD1. The trim removed 4 bases at V and 7 bases at J, leaving 10 bases unmatched. Germline CDR1 and CDR2: MNHEY and SVGAGI. There are 14 residues in the CDR3. DNA for the CDR3: TGTGCCAGCAGTTTGTGGACAGGCTCGGGAGAGCAGTACTTC. Translated, it gives CASSLWTGSGEQYF.

This clonotype was recorded a few times. The chain employs TRBV9 and TRBJ2-7, with D perhaps TRBD1 or TRBD2 (5 bases each). The CDR3 is made up of 14 amino acids. V gave up 2 bases and J gave up 2 bases, with 11 bases separating them. The V gene's germline CDR1 is SGDLS and CDR2 YYNGEE. The CDR3 sequence is CASSVRDRAYEQYF. Written as DNA, the CDR3 is TGTGCCAGCAGCGTTCGGGACCGAGCCTACGAGCAGTACTTC.

This rearrangement joins TRBV30 to TRBJ2-2; tentatively, D is TRBD1 or TRBD2 (5 bases each). There are 15 residues in the CDR3. V lost 0 bases to trimming and J lost 0 bases, with 8 bases between them. Germline assignment: CDR1 GTSNPN and CDR2 SVGIG (reference sequence). Here the CDR3 DNA reads TGTGCCTGGAGTGTAGGGACGCCGAACACCGGGGAGCTGTTTTTT. It yields the protein CAWSVGTPNTGELFF.

This clonotype was picked up a small number of times. The chain employs TRBV4-2 and TRBJ1-1, with TRBD1 matching over 10 bases. V shed 4 bases and J 1 base; nucleotides not matched to a gene: 6. Germline CDR1 is LGHNA and CDR2 is YNFKEQ. The CDR3 is 16 amino acids. CDR3 in amino acids: CASSPTGGRENTEAFF. The CDR3 DNA reads TGTGCCAGCAGCCCGACAGGGGGCAGGGAGAACACTGAAGCTTTCTTT.

The table lists this clonotype with a few counts. The CDR3 coding sequence is TGTGCCAGCAGTGAAGGGAGTCGCTTGGCAGAGACCCAGTACTTC. Translating gives CASSEGSRLAETQYF. The chain carries TRBV6-1 and TRBJ2-5; D uncertain. Trimming pared 1 base from V and 4 bases from J, leaving 13 bases between. The CDR3 loop spans 15 amino acids. Germline V lookup: CDR1 MNHNS, CDR2 SASEGT.

J is TRBJ2-5 and V is TRBV7-6; TRBD1 matches 9 bases. V gave up 2 bases and J gave up 2 bases; unmatched junction bases: 9. Per the germline V gene, CDR1 is SGHVS and CDR2 is FNYEAQ. The CDR3 runs to 17 residues. This CDR3 reads CASSLRDRANPQETQYF. The CDR3 coding sequence is TGTGCCAGCAGCTTAAGGGACAGGGCTAACCCACAAGAGACCCAGTACTTC. Filled out from reference TRBV7-6 and TRBJ2-5, the complete variable domain reads GAGVSQSPRYKVTKRGQDVALRCDPISGHVSLYWYRQALGQGPEFLTYFNYEAQQDKSGLPNDRFSAERPEGSISTLTIQRTEQRDSAMYRCASSLRDRANPQETQYFGPGTRLLVL.

The J gene is TRBJ2-3, the V gene TRBV7-2, with D perhaps matching TRBD2 (6 bases). The CDR3 extends over 16 amino acids. Looked up from germline, CDR1 is SGHTA and CDR2 is FQGNSA. Trimming cost V 1 base and J 3 bases, with 14 bases left between them. CDR3 coding DNA: TGTGCCAGCAGCTTAGTAGGTAGAGGGAGGACAGATACGCAGTATTTT. Amino acids: CASSLVGRGRTDTQYF.